What follows are 28 T cell receptor beta chains derived from one specimen sequenced in a study of cytomegalovirus exposure and HLA in healthy donors (dated by TCRdb to 2015 to 2018). Receptors were amplified or captured by the immunoSEQ multiplex PCR assay. For the multiplex PCR, a mixture combining 60 forward primers for TCR Vbeta segments and 13 reverse primers for TCR Jbeta segments was used. TCRdb mirrors the immuneACCESS table, restricted to in-frame sequences. Some clones are absent from its copies; in checked studies, under half trace to an unresolved V gene, and the reason for the others is unknown. The sample contains some 160,000 clones, around 84% of them found a single time. Approximately 3.1% of the sample lies in the top ten. Sequenced input: PBMCs. Every receptor here comes from a woman aged 40 to 50 in good health and CMV-seronegative.

The chain joins TRBV2 to TRBJ1-6; perhaps TRBD1 as D (6 bases). V shed 5 bases and J shed 10 bases, with 9 bases lying between them. The CDR3 has 12 amino acids. Germline V CDR1 and CDR2: SNHLY, FYNNEI. This CDR3 reads CASSTGSSPLHF. The CDR3 DNA is TGTGCCAGCAGTACAGGGTCATCACCCCTCCACTTT.

This chain connects TRBV28 to TRBJ1-1; 7 bases are a match to TRBD1. Germline-derived CDR1 and CDR2 are MDHEN and SYDVKM. Trimming took 6 bases from V and 5 from J; bases not matched to a gene: 9. CDR3 size: 14 residues. This CDR3 is CASSGTPTGTEAFF. As DNA, the CDR3 is TGTGCCAGCAGCGGAACTCCGACAGGGACTGAAGCTTTCTTT.

The rearrangement uses TRBV7-3 and TRBJ2-3; D gene uncertain. The CDR3 covers 12 residues. The V end lost 2 bases, the J end lost 6 bases, and 6 bases lay between the germline ends. Germline lookup yields CDR1 SGHTA and CDR2 FQGTGA. CDR3 amino acids: CASSLSSDTQYF. The CDR3 DNA follows: TGTGCCAGCAGCTTATCGAGTGATACGCAGTATTTT.

The rearrangement links TRBV9 to TRBJ2-3; TRBD2 matches at 8 bases. CDR1 and CDR2 from the germline V gene are SGDLS and YYNGEE. With 0 bases clipped from V and 3 bases from J, the junction kept 6 bases outside the gene matches. This CDR3 is 16 amino acids long. The CDR3 DNA reads as TGTGCCAGCAGCGTAGTGGCGGGGGGTAGAACAGATACGCAGTATTTT. As protein: CASSVVAGGRTDTQYF.

The chain recombines TRBV5-5 with TRBJ2-5, with D possibly TRBD1 on 6 matching bases. The CDR3 totals 13 residues. Deletions cut 2 bases from V and 3 bases from J, with 8 bases between. Looked up from germline, CDR1 is SGHKS and CDR2 is YYEKEE (reference sequence). The CDR3 loop reads CASSFNREETQYF. The CDR3 DNA is TGTGCCAGCAGCTTCAACAGGGAAGAGACCCAGTACTTC.

This clone was detected a few times. The chain has TRBV5-6 and TRBJ1-2; 9 positions agree with TRBD1. There are 15 residues in the CDR3. The V and J ends lost 3 bases and 0 bases, in that order; junction bases with no gene match: 3. Germline CDR1 SGHDT, CDR2 YYEEEE. CDR3 bases: TGTGCCAGCAGCTGGGGACAGGGCGCTAACTATGGCTACACCTTC. Encoded protein: CASSWGQGANYGYTF.

The chain joins TRBV19 to TRBJ1-5, with a weak D call TRBD1 (5 bases). CDR3 size: 14 residues. The V end was cut by 5 bases, the J end by 7 bases, with 15 bases between. Germline-derived CDR1 and CDR2 are LNHDA and SQIVND (reference sequence). The DNA for the CDR3 is TGTGCCAGTAGTGAGCTGATCCAGGGCCAGCCCCAGCATTTT. Its translation: CASSELIQGQPQHF.

This rearrangement joins TRBV6-6 to TRBJ1-6; 8 bases map to TRBD1. Germline V gives CDR1 MNHNY, CDR2 SVGAGI (reference sequence). Losses at the gene ends were 5 bases for V and 9 bases for J; bases not matched to a gene: 6. CDR3 length equals 14 residues. CDR3 residues: CASSLGQGISPLHF. The CDR3 DNA reads as TGTGCCAGCAGTCTCGGACAGGGCATTTCACCCCTCCACTTT.

The chain combines TRBV4-1 with TRBJ2-7; 12 nucleotides agree with TRBD1. CDR3 length equals 17 residues. Per germline, CDR1 MGHRA and CDR2 YSYEKL. J gave up 6 bases and V 0 bases, and 9 bases lay outside the gene matches. CDR3 nucleotide sequence: TGCGCCAGCAGCCAAGATGGAGGGGGACAGGGGGCTTTCGAGCAGTACTTC. This gives the protein CASSQDGGGQGAFEQYF.

CDR3 sequence (DNA): TGTGCCAGCAGTTTATTGGGGGGTCCTAACTATGGCTACACCTTC. It codes for CASSLLGGPNYGYTF. The rearrangement uses TRBV27 and TRBJ1-2, with D perhaps TRBD1 (5 bases). There are 15 residues in the CDR3. The germline gives CDR1 MNHEY, CDR2 SMNVEV (reference sequence). V lost 1 base and J lost 0, with 9 bases in between.

The chain combines TRBV9 with TRBJ2-5; D not resolved. Germline V gene data show CDR1 as SGDLS and CDR2 as YYNGEE. The CDR3 totals 13 residues. V shed 0 bases and J shed 3 bases, with 6 bases lying between them. The CDR3 loop reads CASSVAPEETQYF. In DNA form, the CDR3 reads TGTGCCAGCAGCGTAGCTCCCGAAGAGACCCAGTACTTC. The variable domain in full, with the rest retrieved from reference TRBV9 and TRBJ2-5, is DSGVTQTPKHLITATGQRVTLRCSPRSGDLSVYWYQQSLDQGLQFLIQYYNGEERAKGNILERFSAQQFPDLHSELNLSSLELGDSALYFCASSVAPEETQYFGPGTRLLVL.

This clone was recorded only once. The chain has TRBV6-8 and TRBJ2-5; D is undetermined. Germline CDR1 is MNHGY and CDR2 is SAAAGT. V shed 3 bases and J shed 3 bases, with 8 bases lying between them. The CDR3 consists of 13 residues. Here the CDR3 reads CASSYSQEETQYF. CDR3 DNA sequence: TGTGCCAGCAGTTATTCCCAGGAAGAGACCCAGTACTTC.

In the case of this clone: Other nucleotide sequences from this sample produce the same CDR3. The rearrangement joins TRBV2 to TRBJ1-6, with 9 positions matching TRBD1. This CDR3 is built from 15 residues. Germline V gives CDR1 SNHLY, CDR2 FYNNEI. The J segment lost 7 bases and the V segment lost 6 bases, leaving 7 bases of the junction unmatched. The CDR3 DNA reads TGTGCCAGCAGCCTCGGCGGGACAGGGAATTCACCCCTCCACTTT. This translates into CASSLGGTGNSPLHF.

This clone occurred a few times. The V gene is TRBV6-6, the J gene TRBJ2-3, with 10 nucleotides matching TRBD1. Germline trimming cut 5 bases from V and 3 bases from J; bases unmatched to any gene: 5. Looked up from germline, CDR1 is MNHNY and CDR2 is SVGAGI (reference sequence). CDR3 length equals 15 residues. The CDR3: CASSPRDRGTDTQYF. The CDR3 region has the DNA TGTGCCAGCAGTCCACGGGACAGGGGAACAGATACGCAGTATTTT.

This rearrangement joins TRBV28 to TRBJ2-5; D is perhaps TRBD1 (6 bases). Between the trimmed V and J ends, which lost 8 bases and 2 bases, there was a span of 9 bases. This CDR3 comprises 12 residues. CDR1 is MDHEN and CDR2 is SYDVKM in the germline V gene. Here the CDR3 DNA reads TGTGCCAGCGCCAGGGGTCAAGAGACCCAGTACTTC. Translating it yields CASARGQETQYF.

CDR3 loop: CASSSANRAGNTIYF. The CDR3 DNA reads TGTGCCAGCAGTTCAGCGAATCGCGCTGGAAACACCATATATTTT. The chain uses TRBV6-6 and TRBJ1-3, with D unresolved. V was trimmed by 4 bases and J by 2 bases, leaving 12 bases between them. Germline V gene sequence: CDR1 MNHNY, CDR2 SVGAGI (reference sequence). The CDR3 runs to 15 residues.

This clone was seen more than once but under ten times. The V gene is TRBV7-2, the J gene TRBJ2-7; 11 nucleotides line up with TRBD1. CDR3 length equals 15 residues. CDR1 is SGHTA, CDR2 FQGNSA, per germline. V shed 5 bases, J shed 6 bases, and the junction held 9 bases outside the gene matches. CDR3 amino acids: CASSIPGTGGSEQYF. As DNA, the CDR3 is TGTGCCAGCAGCATCCCCGGGACAGGGGGTAGCGAGCAGTACTTC.

There are a few counts of this clone. The chain has TRBV6-1 and TRBJ1-6; TRBD1 is a possible D gene (6 bases). The CDR3 is made up of 13 amino acids. In germline, CDR1 is MNHNS, CDR2 SASEGT. The V end lost 3 bases, the J end lost 7 bases, and 7 bases lay between the germline ends. The CDR3 sequence: CASSDQGNSPLHF. As DNA, the CDR3 is TGTGCCAGCAGTGACCAGGGGAATTCACCCCTCCACTTT.

The chain is built from TRBV10-3 and TRBJ2-1; TRBD2 aligns across 8 bases. Germline assignment: CDR1 ENHRY and CDR2 SYGVKD. Germline trimming cut 4 bases from V and 6 bases from J; bases unmatched to any gene: 11. This CDR3 spans 16 amino acids. CDR3 nucleotide sequence: TGTGCCATCAGTGGGGGGACTAGGAGCTTAACCAATGAGCAGTTCTTC. It codes for CAISGGTRSLTNEQFF.

The gene calls are TRBV9 and TRBJ2-3; the match to TRBD2 covers 8 bases. Germline V lookup: CDR1 SGDLS, CDR2 YYNGEE. The V segment lost 5 bases and the J segment 2 bases; nucleotides outside the gene matches: 10. This CDR3 spans 16 amino acids. In nucleotides, the CDR3 is TGTGCCAGCAGTGTGGGGACTAGTCCACCCACAGATACGCAGTATTTT. The encoded protein is CASSVGTSPPTDTQYF.

This sequence joins TRBV7-9 and TRBJ2-7; the D is unclear. CDR1 SEHNR and CDR2 FQNEAQ come from the germline V gene (reference sequence). V gave up 6 bases and J gave up 6 bases, with 12 bases separating them. This CDR3 has 12 residues. DNA for the CDR3: TGTGCCAGCAGTTCCTCTCCCTCCGAGCAGTACTTC. It specifies CASSSSPSEQYF.

This clone has more than one count but fewer than ten. The gene calls are TRBV6-5 and TRBJ1-6, with D unresolved. From germline, CDR1 is MNHEY and CDR2 SVGAGI. The CDR3 has 15 amino acids. V was pared by 0 bases and J by 8 bases, with 11 bases between. In DNA, the CDR3 is TGTGCCAGCAGTTACTCGGGAGGAGGTGATTCACCCCTCCACTTT. This translates into CASSYSGGGDSPLHF.

This chain joins TRBV11-2 and TRBJ1-2; a weak D match, TRBD1 (6 bases). This CDR3 is 13 amino acids long. V was clipped by 4 bases and J by 7 bases, with 13 bases between them. Germline CDR1 and CDR2: SGHAT and FQNNGV. The CDR3 sequence is CASSSRGKVGYTF. CDR3 nucleotides: TGTGCCAGCAGCTCCAGGGGTAAAGTTGGCTACACCTTC.

The chain joins TRBV5-1 to TRBJ2-5, with D possibly TRBD2 on 5 matching bases. The CDR3 contains 14 residues. Germline lookup yields CDR1 SGHRS and CDR2 YFSETQ. V was clipped by 4 bases and J by 2 bases, with 12 bases between them. As DNA, the CDR3 is TGCGCCAGCAGCGCGGACTCGTGGCAAGAGACCCAGTACTTC. It encodes CASSADSWQETQYF.

This chain connects TRBV28 to TRBJ2-5, with 7 bases that match TRBD1. The CDR3 has 14 amino acids. CDR1 is MDHEN, CDR2 SYDVKM, per germline. Trimming cost V 7 bases and J 5 bases; bases outside gene matches: 10. The CDR3 bases are TGTGCCAGCATCGGTGACAGGGTGGGCGAGACCCAGTACTTC. Translation gives CASIGDRVGETQYF.

V and J are TRBV27 and TRBJ1-1; D unclear. In germline, CDR1 is MNHEY, CDR2 SMNVEV (reference sequence). The CDR3 contains 13 residues. V lost 2 bases to trimming and J lost 4 bases, with 8 bases between them. The CDR3 sequence is CASSLAAITEAFF. CDR3 nucleotides: TGTGCCAGCAGTTTAGCGGCGATCACTGAAGCTTTCTTT.

The chain uses TRBV5-6 and TRBJ1-1; TRBD1 matches 8 bases. Germline V CDR1 and CDR2: SGHDT, YYEEEE. This CDR3 is built from 17 residues. V trimming: 4 bases; J trimming: 0 bases; junction bases outside the gene matches: 11. The CDR3 DNA reads as TGTGCCAGCAGCGCCGGACAGGGTATGTCGCTGAACACTGAAGCTTTCTTT. This translates into CASSAGQGMSLNTEAFF. Complete variable domain (other parts from reference TRBV5-6 and TRBJ1-1): DAGVTQSPTHLIKTRGQQVTLRCSPKSGHDTVSWYQQALGQGPQFIFQYYEEEERQRGNFPDRFSGHQFPNYSSELNVNALLLGDSALYLCASSAGQGMSLNTEAFFGQGTRLTVV.

The rearrangement joins TRBV6-1 to TRBJ2-6; D is unclear. The CDR3 length is 18 residues. From germline, CDR1 is MNHNS and CDR2 SASEGT. Trimming pared 2 bases from V and 6 bases from J, leaving 20 bases between. CDR3 region: CASSESSAGSGTANVLTF. The CDR3 nucleotides read TGTGCCAGCAGTGAAAGCTCGGCAGGATCTGGTACGGCCAACGTCCTGACTTTC.